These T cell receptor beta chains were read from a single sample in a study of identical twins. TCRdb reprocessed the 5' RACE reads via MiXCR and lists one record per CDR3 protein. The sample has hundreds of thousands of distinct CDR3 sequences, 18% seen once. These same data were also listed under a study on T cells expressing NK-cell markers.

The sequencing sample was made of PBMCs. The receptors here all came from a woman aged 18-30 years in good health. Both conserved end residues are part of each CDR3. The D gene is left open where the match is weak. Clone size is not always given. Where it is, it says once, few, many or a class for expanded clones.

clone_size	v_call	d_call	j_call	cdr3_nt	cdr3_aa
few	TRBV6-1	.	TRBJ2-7	TGTGCCAGCAGCAGAACCGGACGGGGGCCCTACGAGCAGTACTTC	CASSRTGRGPYEQYF
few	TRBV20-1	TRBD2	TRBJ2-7	TGCAGTGCCTGGCTTCCGGGACTAGGAAGCTCCTACGAGCAGTACTTC	CSAWLPGLGSSYEQYF
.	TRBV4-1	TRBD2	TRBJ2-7	TGCGCCAGCAGCGAACGGACTAGCGGGAGTTGGTACGAGCAGTACTTC	CASSERTSGSWYEQYF
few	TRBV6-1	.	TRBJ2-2	TGTGCCAGCAGCCCCGGGATCATAACCGGGGAGCTGTTTTTT	CASSPGIITGELFF
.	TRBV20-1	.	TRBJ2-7	TGCAGTGCTAGCCGGCGGAGAGCGGACGAGCAGTACTTC	CSASRRRADEQYF
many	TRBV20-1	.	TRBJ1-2	TGCAGTGCGGAAAAGGGGTATGGCTACACCTTC	CSAEKGYGYTF
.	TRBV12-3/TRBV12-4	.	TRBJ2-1	TGTGCCAGCAGCTCTATCAACGGGGGGCTGGGCAATGAGCAGTTCTTC	CASSSINGGLGNEQFF
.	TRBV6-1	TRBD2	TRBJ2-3	TGTGCCAGCACCACCCAGGGCCGGGGGGGCCGACGGACGCAGTATTTT	CASTTQGRGGRRTQYF
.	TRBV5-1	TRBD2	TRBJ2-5	TGCGCCAGCAGCCTTCGCCTGGGACTAGCGGGGGGATCAGAGACCCAGTACTTC	CASSLRLGLAGGSETQYF
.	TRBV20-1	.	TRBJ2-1	TGCAGTGCTATAAGACATGGGGGGGCAGGGGGCAATGAGCAGTTCTTC	CSAIRHGGAGGNEQFF
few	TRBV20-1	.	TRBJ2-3	TGCAGTGCCGCCGCCGGGACTCTGAGCACAGATACGCAGTATTTT	CSAAAGTLSTDTQYF
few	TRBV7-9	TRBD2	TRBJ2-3	TGTGCCAGCAGCACGGGACTAGCGGGAGGAGGGACAGATACGCAGTATTTT	CASSTGLAGGGTDTQYF
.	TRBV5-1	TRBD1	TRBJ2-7	TGCGCCAGCAGCGACCCGGGACAGGGAGTCCACGAGCAGTACTTC	CASSDPGQGVHEQYF
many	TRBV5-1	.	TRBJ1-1	TGCGCCAGCAGCTTAACAGGGCTCACTGAAGCTTTCTTT	CASSLTGLTEAFF
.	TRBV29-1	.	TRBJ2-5	TGCAGCGTTGCCCGGATGACCGCGAAAGAGACCCAGTACTTC	CSVARMTAKETQYF
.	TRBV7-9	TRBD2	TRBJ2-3	TGTGCCAGCAGCACCGGGACTAGTTTCGTCACAGATACGCAGTATTTT	CASSTGTSFVTDTQYF
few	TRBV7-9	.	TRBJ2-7	TGTGCCAGCAGCTTAGATACGGCCTCCTACGAGCAGTACTTC	CASSLDTASYEQYF
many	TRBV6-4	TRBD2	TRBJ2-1	TGTGCCAGCAGTGAGACTAGCGGCTCCTACAATGAGCAGTTCTTC	CASSETSGSYNEQFF
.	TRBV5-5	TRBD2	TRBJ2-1	TGTGCCAGCAGCTTGGCATATATAGCGGGAGGGCATGAGCAGTTCTTC	CASSLAYIAGGHEQFF
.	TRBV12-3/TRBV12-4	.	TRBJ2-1	TGTGCCAGCAGTTTAGGCGGGGTTATACTCTTC	CASSLGGVILF
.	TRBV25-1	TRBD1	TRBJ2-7	TGTGCCAGCAGTGAGATGACAGGGGAATCCTACGAGCAGTACTTC	CASSEMTGESYEQYF
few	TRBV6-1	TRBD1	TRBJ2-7	TGTGCCAGCAGGGGAGGGGACAGGGATATCCACGAGCAGTACTTC	CASRGGDRDIHEQYF
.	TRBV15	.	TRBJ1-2	TGTGCCACCAGCAGAGACGGACGGCCTGACTATGGCTACACCTTC	CATSRDGRPDYGYTF
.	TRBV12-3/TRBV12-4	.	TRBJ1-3	TGTGCCAGCAGCCTTGCGATTGGAAACACCATATATTTT	CASSLAIGNTIYF
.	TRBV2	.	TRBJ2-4	TGTGCCAGCAGTGATGGACGGATCGTTGGGGACATTCAGTACTTC	CASSDGRIVGDIQYF
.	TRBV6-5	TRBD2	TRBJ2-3	TGTGCCAGCAGTTACCTGGGACTAGGCTCAGATACGCAGTATTTT	CASSYLGLGSDTQYF